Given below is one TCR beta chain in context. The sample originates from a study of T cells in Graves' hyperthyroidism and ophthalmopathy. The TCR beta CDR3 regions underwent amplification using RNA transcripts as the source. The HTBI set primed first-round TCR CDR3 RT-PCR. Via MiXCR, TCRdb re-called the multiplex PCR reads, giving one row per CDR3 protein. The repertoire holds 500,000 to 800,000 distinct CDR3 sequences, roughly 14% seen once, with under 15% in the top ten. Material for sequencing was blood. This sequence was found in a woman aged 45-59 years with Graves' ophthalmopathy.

The CDR3 DNA sequence: TGCGCCAGCAGCCAAGGTTGGGGTCGGGAGACTGAAAAACTGTTTTTT. As protein: CASSQGWGRETEKLFF. The chain joins TRBV4-3 to TRBJ1-4; D unresolved. In germline, CDR1 is LGHNA, CDR2 YSLEER. This CDR3 has 16 residues. V was clipped by 1 base and J by 7 bases, with 16 bases between them.